The 9 T cell receptor beta chains reported below all come from one sample, sequenced in a study of T-cell memory formation after mild COVID-19. TCRdb fed the 5' RACE reads into MiXCR, producing one record per CDR3 protein. The sample consists of fewer than 150,000 distinct CDR3 sequences, 11% to 15% of them appearing once. Sample: PBMCs or a T cell subset sorted from them (not recorded which). These receptor sequences come from an adult woman who had mild COVID-19 (a few samples of this study predate the infection). Cell type and time point are not known.

The CDR3 here is CASSLEGGEQYV. In DNA, the CDR3 is TGTGCCAGCAGTCTCGAGGGCGGCGAGCAGTACGTC. The J gene is TRBJ2-7, the V gene TRBV12-3 or TRBV12-4, with a tentative D call TRBD2 (5 bases). The CDR3 is 12 amino acids. The ends were cut back, 5 bases at V and 6 bases at J, with 11 bases in the middle.

This rearrangement joins TRBV11-3 to TRBJ2-7; no clear D. Deletions cut 4 bases from V and 3 bases from J, with 10 bases between. The CDR3 contains 13 residues. The germline V gene encodes CDR1 SGHNT and CDR2 YENEEA. Here the CDR3 reads CASSSGRYYEQYF. For the CDR3, the DNA is TGTGCCAGCAGCTCCGGCCGTTACTACGAGCAGTACTTC.

The chain combines TRBV3-1 with TRBJ2-7, with 10 bases matching TRBD1. Germline V lookup: CDR1 LGHDT, CDR2 YNNKEL (reference sequence). The length of the CDR3 is 15 residues. With 0 bases clipped from V and 3 bases from J, the junction kept 2 bases outside the gene matches. CDR3 nucleotides: TGTGCCAGCAGCCAAGAAGGGACAGGGGACTACGAGCAGTACTTC. It is translated as CASSQEGTGDYEQYF.

This clonotype was recorded a few times. The chain combines TRBV3-1 with TRBJ1-1; D is undetermined. The CDR3 is 14 amino acids. The V gene's germline CDR1 is LGHDT and CDR2 YNNKEL (reference sequence). Trimming stripped 0 bases from V and 1 base from J, with 6 bases between. CDR3 nucleotides: TGTGCCAGCAGCCAAGAGGGGAAGAACACTGAAGCTTTCTTT. Protein product: CASSQEGKNTEAFF.

This clonotype has more than one count but fewer than ten. CDR3 region: CASSPHWTGYGNQPQHF. The CDR3 bases are TGTGCCAGCAGCCCCCACTGGACAGGGTATGGCAATCAGCCCCAGCATTTT. The chain has TRBV3-1 and TRBJ1-5, with TRBD1 identical over 8 bases. Germline-derived CDR1 and CDR2 are LGHDT and YNNKEL (reference sequence). The trim removed 4 bases at V and 2 bases at J, leaving 10 bases unmatched. The CDR3 length is 17 residues.

This clonotype has a count of ten or more. The chain employs TRBV7-9 and TRBJ2-5; 10 bases match TRBD1. V shed 4 bases, J shed 5 bases, and the junction held 4 bases outside the gene matches. Looked up from germline, CDR1 is SEHNR and CDR2 is FQNEAQ (reference sequence). The CDR3 has 14 amino acids. CDR3 bases: TGTGCCAGCAGCTCGGGACAGGGGAGGGAGACCCAGTACTTC. This encodes CASSSGQGRETQYF.

This chain links TRBV4-1 with TRBJ2-5; 7 bases align to TRBD1. The germline V gene encodes CDR1 MGHRA and CDR2 YSYEKL. CDR3 size: 15 residues. V gave up 7 bases and J gave up 10 bases; unmatched junction bases: 18. The CDR3 bases are TGCGCCAGCACCCGGGATGGGACAGCGCCCCTAGGCCAGTACTTC. Its translation: CASTRDGTAPLGQYF.

This clonotype appeared many times. The V gene is TRBV5-1, the J gene TRBJ2-3; 11 nucleotides align to TRBD1. The germline V gene encodes CDR1 SGHRS and CDR2 YFSETQ. CDR3 size: 14 residues. Trimming cost V 4 bases and J 4 bases; bases outside gene matches: 2. CDR3 region: CASSLDRGPDTQYF. CDR3 sequence (DNA): TGCGCCAGCAGCCTGGACAGGGGGCCAGATACGCAGTATTTT.

The table lists this clonotype with many counts. The chain carries TRBV7-9 and TRBJ2-7, with 7 positions matching TRBD2. Germline V gene sequence: CDR1 SEHNR, CDR2 FQNEAQ (reference sequence). CDR3 length: 12 amino acids. The CDR3 nucleotides read TGTGTCGTGGCTAGCGGACCCTACGAGCAGTACTTC. Protein product: CVVASGPYEQYF.